Listed here are 20 T cell receptor beta chains from one sample, sequenced in a study of T cell changes during pregnancy in multiple sclerosis. The assay was immunoSEQ multiplex PCR, and TCRdb's table has in-frame clones only and misses some. Of 35,000 to 45,000 clones listed, around nine tenths are singletons. The sample consisted of CD4+ T cells from peripheral blood mononuclear cells, taken after pregnancy. The receptors derive from a female donor with multiple sclerosis, enrolled in a pregnancy study.

This clone was found once. The chain recombines TRBV19 with TRBJ1-6; the D gene is possibly TRBD1 (6 bases). From germline, CDR1 is LNHDA and CDR2 SQIVND (reference sequence). Trimming removed 5 bases at V and 5 bases at J, with 16 bases between. The CDR3 has 16 amino acids. CDR3 region: CASSLRGRGNNSPLHF. CDR3 nucleotides: TGTGCCAGTAGTCTGAGGGGCAGGGGCAATAATTCACCCCTCCACTTT.

The chain couples TRBV5-4 to TRBJ1-1; TRBD1 might be the D (5 bases). CDR1 and CDR2 from the germline V gene are SGHNT and YYREEE (reference sequence). With 4 bases removed from V and 3 bases from J, the gap between germline ends came to 19 bases. This CDR3 region has 16 residues. The CDR3 coding sequence is TGTGCCAGCAGCCGGGGGGAGTGGCGGGCGGACACTGAAGCTTTCTTT. It yields the protein CASSRGEWRADTEAFF.

This clone was counted a single time. The chain joins TRBV29-1 to TRBJ2-2; possible D gene TRBD1, 5 bases. Germline-derived CDR1 and CDR2 are SQVTM and ANQGSEA. The ends were cut back, 4 bases at V and 3 bases at J, with 9 bases in the middle. This CDR3 is 13 amino acids long. CDR3: CSVGAGYTGELFF. The DNA for the CDR3 is TGCAGCGTTGGGGCAGGGTACACCGGGGAGCTGTTTTTT.

This clone was detected once. The rearrangement joins TRBV6-6 to TRBJ2-2, with a possible D match to TRBD2 (6 bases). Trimming shortened V by 8 bases and J by 0 bases, and 10 bases separated the two germline ends. Germline lookup yields CDR1 MNHNY and CDR2 SVGAGI (reference sequence). The CDR3 has 14 residues. CDR3 coding DNA: TGTGCCAGCGGGGGGACTGCGAACACCGGGGAGCTGTTTTTT. Translation: CASGGTANTGELFF.

For the CDR3, the DNA is TGTGCCTGGAGCCCGGGGGGGAAGAAGGTAGGCTACGAGCAGTACTTC. This sequence encodes CAWSPGGKKVGYEQYF. This sequence joins TRBV30 and TRBJ2-7; 8 nucleotides agree with TRBD2. Per the germline V gene, CDR1 is GTSNPN and CDR2 is SVGIG (reference sequence). CDR3 length: 16 residues. Trimming cost V 3 bases and J 3 bases; bases outside gene matches: 13.

V gene TRBV5-1 combines with J gene TRBJ2-2; D is ambiguous. With 1 base removed from V and 1 base from J, the gap between germline ends came to 8 bases. The CDR3 runs to 15 residues. Germline CDR1 is SGHRS and CDR2 is YFSETQ. The CDR3 DNA is TGCGCCAGCAGCTTGAACCCAGGGAACACCGGGGAGCTGTTTTTT. This gives the protein CASSLNPGNTGELFF.

This clone was detected only once. The genes are TRBV5-1 and TRBJ2-1; TRBD2 aligns across 13 bases. CDR3 length: 15 amino acids. Germline V gene lookup returns CDR1 SGHRS and CDR2 YFSETQ. With 2 bases clipped from V and 10 bases from J, the junction kept 6 bases outside the gene matches. The CDR3 spells CASSLDTSGGVEQFF. Here the CDR3 DNA reads TGCGCCAGCAGCTTAGATACTAGCGGGGGGGTCGAGCAGTTCTTC.

This chain uses TRBV18 with TRBJ2-5, with TRBD2 identical over 9 bases. The J segment lost 6 bases and the V segment lost 3 bases, leaving 8 bases of the junction unmatched. The CDR3 runs to 15 residues. CDR1 is KGHSH and CDR2 is LQKENI in the germline V gene. The CDR3 sequence: CASSPPGLAQQTQYF. The CDR3 nucleotides are TGTGCCAGCTCACCCCCGGGACTAGCTCAACAGACCCAGTACTTC.

The V gene is TRBV5-4, the J gene TRBJ2-3, with D unresolved. V gave up 0 bases and J gave up 0 bases, with 11 bases separating them. This CDR3 is 16 amino acids long. CDR1 and CDR2 (germline): SGHNT, YYREEE (reference sequence). CDR3 loop: CASSLEQTASTDTQYF. CDR3 in DNA: TGTGCCAGCAGCTTGGAACAGACCGCTAGCACAGATACGCAGTATTTT.

This rearrangement joins TRBV5-4 to TRBJ2-7; the match to TRBD2 covers 9 bases. Germline assignment: CDR1 SGHNT and CDR2 YYREEE (reference sequence). Unmatched junction bases numbered 9, after V lost 5 bases and J lost 0 bases. This CDR3 comprises 16 residues. DNA for the CDR3: TGTGCCAGCAGTCGAGGGACTAGCAAGTACTCCTACGAGCAGTACTTC. Protein product: CASSRGTSKYSYEQYF. Full variable domain (missing parts from reference TRBV5-4 and TRBJ2-7): ETGVTQSPTHLIKTRGQQVTLRCSSQSGHNTVSWYQQALGQGPQFIFQYYREEENGRGNFPPRFSGLQFPNYSSELNVNALELDDSALYLCASSRGTSKYSYEQYFGPGTRLTVT.

This chain links TRBV6-5 with TRBJ2-7; D may be TRBD1 (6 bases). Trimming removed 6 bases from V and 2 bases from J, with 17 bases in between. Germline V gene lookup returns CDR1 MNHEY and CDR2 SVGAGI. CDR3 size: 15 residues. The CDR3 sequence: CASRVGLTGPYEQYF. DNA for the CDR3: TGTGCCAGCAGGGTGGGGCTAACAGGGCCCTACGAGCAGTACTTC.

The CDR3 reads CASSQDLGAGGTEAFF. CDR3 nucleotide sequence: TGCGCCAGCAGCCAAGATCTTGGGGCAGGGGGGACTGAAGCTTTCTTT. The chain has TRBV4-3 and TRBJ1-1; 7 bases fit TRBD1. The CDR3 contains 16 residues. Germline V CDR1 and CDR2: LGHNA, YSLEER. V lost 0 bases, J lost 5 bases, and 9 bases stayed unmatched.

The J gene is TRBJ1-3, the V gene TRBV4-2; 8 bases align to TRBD1. The CDR3 totals 21 residues. Germline trimming cut 1 base from V and 1 base from J; bases unmatched to any gene: 18. Germline CDR1 LGHNA, CDR2 YNFKEQ. The chain's CDR3 is CASSQVGKGQVPSRSGNTIYF. The DNA of the CDR3 is TGTGCCAGCAGCCAAGTCGGGAAGGGACAGGTTCCCTCTAGGTCTGGAAACACCATATATTTT.

This sequence joins TRBV5-1 and TRBJ1-1, with D unclear. Trimming shortened V by 0 bases and J by 7 bases, and 10 bases separated the two germline ends. The germline V gene has CDR1 SGHRS and CDR2 YFSETQ. The CDR3 totals 13 residues. CDR3 sequence reads: CASSLGGENEAFF. The CDR3 nucleotides read TGCGCCAGCAGCTTGGGTGGGGAGAATGAAGCTTTCTTT.

The rearrangement links TRBV30 to TRBJ2-1; 10 bases line up with TRBD2. CDR3 size: 13 residues. Germline V gives CDR1 GTSNPN, CDR2 SVGIG (reference sequence). V was pared by 4 bases and J by 12 bases, with 9 bases of the junction left unmatched. Here the CDR3 reads CAWTLAGARVQFF. CDR3 sequence (DNA): TGTGCCTGGACGCTAGCGGGGGCTAGGGTGCAGTTCTTC.

The chain combines TRBV11-2 with TRBJ1-2, with 8 bases aligning to TRBD1. Germline-derived CDR1 and CDR2 are SGHAT and FQNNGV. The CDR3 has 11 amino acids. Unmatched junction bases numbered 1, after V lost 6 bases and J lost 7 bases. CDR3 region: CASRTGAGYTF. CDR3 coding DNA: TGTGCCAGCAGGACAGGGGCTGGCTACACCTTC.

The rearrangement joins TRBV7-2 to TRBJ2-2, with a weak D call TRBD2 (5 bases). Per the germline V gene, CDR1 is SGHTA and CDR2 is FQGNSA. With 5 bases removed from V and 6 bases from J, the gap between germline ends came to 10 bases. The CDR3 is 13 residues long. The CDR3 sequence is CASSRRGPGELFF. The CDR3 DNA is TGTGCCAGCAGCCGTAGAGGGCCCGGGGAGCTGTTTTTT.

The chain joins TRBV10-3 to TRBJ1-6, with D maybe TRBD1 (6 bases). Looked up from germline, CDR1 is ENHRY and CDR2 is SYGVKD. The V end lost 1 base, the J end lost 0 bases, and 13 bases lay between the germline ends. The CDR3 extends over 18 amino acids. The CDR3: CAISEFQGQSSYNSPLHF. For the CDR3, the DNA is TGTGCCATCAGTGAGTTCCAGGGACAAAGCTCCTATAATTCACCCCTCCACTTT.

The V and J genes are TRBV7-2 and TRBJ2-3; 14 bases agree with TRBD2. The CDR3 consists of 17 residues. J gave up 5 bases and V 4 bases, and 8 bases lay outside the gene matches. Germline assignment: CDR1 SGHTA and CDR2 FQGNSA. The CDR3 protein is CASSSTSGGVRRDTQYF. The CDR3 DNA reads as TGTGCCAGCAGCTCGACTAGCGGGGGGGTTCGTCGAGATACGCAGTATTTT.

This clone has just a few counts. J is TRBJ2-7 and V is TRBV2, with 7 bases aligning to TRBD1. The V gene end was trimmed by 8 bases and the J gene end by 0 bases; junction bases not matched to a gene: 1. There are 12 residues in the CDR3. Germline loops: CDR1 SNHLY, CDR2 FYNNEI. CDR3 DNA: TGTGCCAGCCAGGGGGACTCCTACGAGCAGTACTTC. Protein: CASQGDSYEQYF.